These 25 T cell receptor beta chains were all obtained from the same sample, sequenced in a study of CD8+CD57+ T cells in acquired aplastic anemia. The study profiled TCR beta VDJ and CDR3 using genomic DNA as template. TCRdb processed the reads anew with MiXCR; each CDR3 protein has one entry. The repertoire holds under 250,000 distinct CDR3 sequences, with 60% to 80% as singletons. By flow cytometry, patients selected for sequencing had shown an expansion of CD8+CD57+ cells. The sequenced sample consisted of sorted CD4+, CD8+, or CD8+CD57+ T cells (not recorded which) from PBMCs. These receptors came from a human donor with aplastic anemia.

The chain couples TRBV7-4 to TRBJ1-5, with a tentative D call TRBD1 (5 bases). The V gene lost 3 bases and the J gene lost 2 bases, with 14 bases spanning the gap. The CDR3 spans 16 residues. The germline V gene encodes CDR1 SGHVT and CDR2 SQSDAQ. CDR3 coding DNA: TGTGCCAGCAGCTTGATCGGACACAAGCGCAATCAGCCCCAGCATTTT. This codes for CASSLIGHKRNQPQHF. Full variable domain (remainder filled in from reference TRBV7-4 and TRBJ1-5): GAGVSQSPRYKVAKRGRDVALRCDSISGHVTLYWYRQTLGQGSEVLTYSQSDAQRDKSGRPSGRFSAERPERSVSTLKIQRTEQGDSAVYLCASSLIGHKRNQPQHFGDGTRLSIL.

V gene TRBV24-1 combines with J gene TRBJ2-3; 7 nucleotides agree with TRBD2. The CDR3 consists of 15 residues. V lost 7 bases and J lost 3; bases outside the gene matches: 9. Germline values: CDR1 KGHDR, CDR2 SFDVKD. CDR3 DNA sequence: TGTGCCACCAGGGAGAGCGGGGAGGGGACAGATACGCAGTATTTT. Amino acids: CATRESGEGTDTQYF.

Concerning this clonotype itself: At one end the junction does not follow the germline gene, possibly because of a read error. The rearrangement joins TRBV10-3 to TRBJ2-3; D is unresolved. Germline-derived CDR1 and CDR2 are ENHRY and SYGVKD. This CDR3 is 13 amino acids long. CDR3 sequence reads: CASSISPTDTQYF. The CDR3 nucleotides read TGTGCCAGCAGTATCAGCCCCACAGATACGCAGTATTTT.

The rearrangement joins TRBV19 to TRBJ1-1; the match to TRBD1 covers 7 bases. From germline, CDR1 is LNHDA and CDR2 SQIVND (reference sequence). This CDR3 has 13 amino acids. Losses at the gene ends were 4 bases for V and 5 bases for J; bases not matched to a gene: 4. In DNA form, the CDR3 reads TGTGCCAGTAGTAACAGGGGATTGACTGAAGCTTTCTTT. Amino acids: CASSNRGLTEAFF.

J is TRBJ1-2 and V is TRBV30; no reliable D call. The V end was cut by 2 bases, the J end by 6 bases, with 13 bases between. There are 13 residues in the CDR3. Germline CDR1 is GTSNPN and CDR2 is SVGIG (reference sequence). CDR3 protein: CAWSKGPIHGYTF. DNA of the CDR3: TGTGCCTGGAGTAAAGGACCGATCCATGGCTACACCTTC.

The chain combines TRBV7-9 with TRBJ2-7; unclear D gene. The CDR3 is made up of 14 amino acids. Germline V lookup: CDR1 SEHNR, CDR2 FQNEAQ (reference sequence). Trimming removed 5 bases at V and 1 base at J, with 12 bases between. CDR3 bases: TGTGCCAGCAGCGCATTGTCGGCATCCTACGAGCAGTACTTC. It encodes CASSALSASYEQYF.

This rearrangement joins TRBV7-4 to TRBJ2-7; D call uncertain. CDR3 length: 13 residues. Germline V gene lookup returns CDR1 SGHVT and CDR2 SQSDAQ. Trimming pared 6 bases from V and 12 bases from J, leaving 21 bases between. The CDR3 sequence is CASRPPVLTQRYF. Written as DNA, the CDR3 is TGTGCCAGCAGACCTCCAGTATTAACACAGCGGTACTTC.

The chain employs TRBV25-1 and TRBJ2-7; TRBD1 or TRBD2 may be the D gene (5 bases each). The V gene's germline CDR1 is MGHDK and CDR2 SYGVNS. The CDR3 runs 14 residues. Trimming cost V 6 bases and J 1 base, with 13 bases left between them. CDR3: CASRTGTYSYEQYF. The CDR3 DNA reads TGTGCCAGCAGGACCGGGACCTATTCCTACGAGCAGTACTTC.

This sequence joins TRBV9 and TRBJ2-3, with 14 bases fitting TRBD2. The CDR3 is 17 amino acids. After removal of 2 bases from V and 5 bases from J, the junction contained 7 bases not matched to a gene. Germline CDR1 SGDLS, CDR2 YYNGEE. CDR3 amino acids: CASSVLGLAGGRDTQYF. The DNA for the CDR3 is TGTGCCAGCAGCGTTCTTGGACTAGCGGGAGGAAGAGATACGCAGTATTTT.

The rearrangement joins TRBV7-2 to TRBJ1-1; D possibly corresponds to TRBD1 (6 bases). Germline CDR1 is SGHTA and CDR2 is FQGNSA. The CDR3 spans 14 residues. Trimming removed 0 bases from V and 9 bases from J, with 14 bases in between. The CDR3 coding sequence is TGTGCCAGCAGCTTAGCGGGCGGGGGCTGGCAAGCTTTCTTT. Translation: CASSLAGGGWQAFF.

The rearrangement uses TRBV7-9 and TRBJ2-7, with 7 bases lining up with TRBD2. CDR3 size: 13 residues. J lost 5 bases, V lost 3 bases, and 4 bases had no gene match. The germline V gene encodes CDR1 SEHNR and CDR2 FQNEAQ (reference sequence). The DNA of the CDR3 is TGTGCCAGCAGCTTCGGGGGGACCCACGAGCAGTACTTC. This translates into CASSFGGTHEQYF.

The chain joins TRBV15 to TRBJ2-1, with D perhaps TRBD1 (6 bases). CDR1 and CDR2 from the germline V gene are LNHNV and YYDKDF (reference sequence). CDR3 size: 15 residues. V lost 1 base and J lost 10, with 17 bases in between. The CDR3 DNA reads TGTGCCACCAGCAGAGCGTCTACAGGGATGATGGAGCAGTTCTTC. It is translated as CATSRASTGMMEQFF.

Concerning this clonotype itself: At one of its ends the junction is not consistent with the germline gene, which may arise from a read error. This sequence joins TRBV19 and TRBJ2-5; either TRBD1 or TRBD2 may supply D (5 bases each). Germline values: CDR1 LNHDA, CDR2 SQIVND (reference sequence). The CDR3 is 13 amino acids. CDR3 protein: CGSSIGTQETQYF. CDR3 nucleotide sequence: TGTGGCAGTAGTATAGGGACCCAAGAGACCCAGTACTTC.

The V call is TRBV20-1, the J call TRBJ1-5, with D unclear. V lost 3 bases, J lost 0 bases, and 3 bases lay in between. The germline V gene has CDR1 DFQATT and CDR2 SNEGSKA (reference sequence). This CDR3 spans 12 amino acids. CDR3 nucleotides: TGCAGTGCTAGGGATAGCAATCAGCCCCAGCATTTT. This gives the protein CSARDSNQPQHF.

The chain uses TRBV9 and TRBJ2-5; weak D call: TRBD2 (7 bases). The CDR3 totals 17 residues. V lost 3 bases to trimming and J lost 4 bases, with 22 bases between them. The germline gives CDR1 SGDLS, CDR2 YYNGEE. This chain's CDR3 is CASSGELGGPVVETQYF. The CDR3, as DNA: TGTGCCAGCAGCGGGGAGTTGGGGGGGCCAGTTGTAGAGACCCAGTACTTC. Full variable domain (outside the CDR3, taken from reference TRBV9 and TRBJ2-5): DSGVTQTPKHLITATGQRVTLRCSPRSGDLSVYWYQQSLDQGLQFLIQYYNGEERAKGNILERFSAQQFPDLHSELNLSSLELGDSALYFCASSGELGGPVVETQYFGPGTRLLVL.

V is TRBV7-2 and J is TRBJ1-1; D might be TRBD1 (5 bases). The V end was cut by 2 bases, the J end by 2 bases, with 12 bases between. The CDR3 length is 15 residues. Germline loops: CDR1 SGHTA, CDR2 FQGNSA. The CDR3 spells CASSLTLRVNTEAFF. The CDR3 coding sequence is TGTGCCAGCAGCTTAACTCTCAGGGTAAACACTGAAGCTTTCTTT. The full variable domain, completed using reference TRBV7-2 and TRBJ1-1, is GAGVSQSPSNKVTEKGKDVELRCDPISGHTALYWYRQSLGQGLEFLIYFQGNSAPDKSGLPSDRFSAERTGGSVSTLTIQRTQQEDSAVYLCASSLTLRVNTEAFFGQGTRLTVV.

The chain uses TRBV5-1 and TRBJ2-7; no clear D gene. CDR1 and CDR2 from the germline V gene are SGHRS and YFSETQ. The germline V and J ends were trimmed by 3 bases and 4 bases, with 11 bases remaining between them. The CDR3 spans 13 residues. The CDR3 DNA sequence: TGCGCCAGCAGCTACAACGGCAGATACGAGCAGTACTTC. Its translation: CASSYNGRYEQYF. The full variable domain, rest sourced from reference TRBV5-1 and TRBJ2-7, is KAGVTQTPRYLIKTRGQQVTLSCSPISGHRSVSWYQQTPGQGLQFLFEYFSETQRNKGNFPGRFSGRQFSNSRSEMNVSTLELGDSALYLCASSYNGRYEQYFGPGTRLTVT.

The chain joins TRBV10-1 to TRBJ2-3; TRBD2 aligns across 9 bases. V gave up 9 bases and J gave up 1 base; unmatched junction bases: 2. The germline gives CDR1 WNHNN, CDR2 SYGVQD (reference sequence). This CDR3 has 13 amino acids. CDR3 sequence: CARIAGGTDTQYF. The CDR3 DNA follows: TGCGCCAGGATAGCGGGGGGCACAGATACGCAGTATTTT.

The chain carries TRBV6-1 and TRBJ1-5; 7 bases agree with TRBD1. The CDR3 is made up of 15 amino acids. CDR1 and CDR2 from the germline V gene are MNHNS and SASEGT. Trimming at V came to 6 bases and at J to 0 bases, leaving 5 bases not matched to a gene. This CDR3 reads CASRGDSYSNQPQHF. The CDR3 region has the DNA TGTGCCAGCAGAGGGGACAGCTATAGCAATCAGCCCCAGCATTTT.

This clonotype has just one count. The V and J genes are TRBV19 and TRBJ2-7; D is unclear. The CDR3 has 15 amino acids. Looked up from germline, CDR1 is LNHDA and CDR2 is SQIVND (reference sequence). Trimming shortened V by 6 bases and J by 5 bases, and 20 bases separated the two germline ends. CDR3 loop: CASRSWGSRRDEQYF. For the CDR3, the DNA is TGTGCCAGTAGGAGTTGGGGTAGCAGAAGGGACGAGCAGTACTTC. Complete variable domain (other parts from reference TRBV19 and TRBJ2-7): DGGITQSPKYLFRKEGQNVTLSCEQNLNHDAMYWYRQDPGQGLRLIYYSQIVNDFQKGDIAEGYSVSREKKESFPLTVTSAQKNPTAFYLCASRSWGSRRDEQYFGPGTRLTVT.

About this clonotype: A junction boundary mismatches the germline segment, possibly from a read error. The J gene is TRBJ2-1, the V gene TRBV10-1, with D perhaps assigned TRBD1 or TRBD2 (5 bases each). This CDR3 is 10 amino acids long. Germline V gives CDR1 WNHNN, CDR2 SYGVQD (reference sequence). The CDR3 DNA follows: TGCGCCAGCCGAGGGGCGGGCAATGGTTTC. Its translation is CASRGAGNGF.

CDR3 residues: CASSQEVMWGRGDTQYF. The CDR3 nucleotides read TGTGCCAGCAGCCAAGAGGTTATGTGGGGGAGGGGAGATACGCAGTATTTT. The chain is built from TRBV7-9 and TRBJ2-3; 7 nucleotides match TRBD2. The CDR3 spans 17 residues. Germline V gene sequence: CDR1 SEHNR, CDR2 FQNEAQ (reference sequence). J gave up 5 bases and V 5 bases, and 16 bases lay outside the gene matches.

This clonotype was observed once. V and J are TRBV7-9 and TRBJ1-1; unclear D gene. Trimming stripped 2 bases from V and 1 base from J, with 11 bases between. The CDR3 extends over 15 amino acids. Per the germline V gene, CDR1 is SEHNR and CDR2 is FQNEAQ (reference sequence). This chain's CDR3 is CASSLMGSPNTEAFF. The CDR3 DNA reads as TGTGCCAGCAGCTTAATGGGTTCCCCGAACACTGAAGCTTTCTTT.

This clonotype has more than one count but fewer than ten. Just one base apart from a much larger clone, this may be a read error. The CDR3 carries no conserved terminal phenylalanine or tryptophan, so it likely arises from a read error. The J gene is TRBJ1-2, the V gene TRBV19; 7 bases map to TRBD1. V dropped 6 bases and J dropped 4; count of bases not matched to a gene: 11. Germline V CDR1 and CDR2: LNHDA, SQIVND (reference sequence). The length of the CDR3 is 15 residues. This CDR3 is CASSPTGTSPYGYTL. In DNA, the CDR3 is TGTGCCAGTAGCCCGACAGGGACGAGTCCCTATGGCTACACCCTC.

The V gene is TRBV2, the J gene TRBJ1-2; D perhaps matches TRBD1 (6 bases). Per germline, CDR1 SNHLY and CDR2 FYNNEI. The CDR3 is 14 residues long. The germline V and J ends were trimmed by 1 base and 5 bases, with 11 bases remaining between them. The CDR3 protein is CASSEGAGDYGYTF. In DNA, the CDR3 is TGTGCCAGCAGTGAAGGGGCAGGGGATTATGGCTACACCTTC.